Presented here are 6 T cell receptor beta chains from one specimen sequenced in a study of response to subunit inactivated influenza vaccine. TCRdb independently ran MiXCR on the RT-PCR reads; one entry per CDR3 protein. The repertoire has roughly 670,000 distinct CDR3 sequences, 12% to 15% of them found once; the top ten carry approximately 7.6%. The source material was PBMCs from blood, sampled 14 days before vaccination. These receptors all come from a man in his fifties or sixties who received an inactivated influenza vaccine.

This chain uses TRBV14 with TRBJ1-1, with 7 bases aligning to TRBD1. This CDR3 contains 14 residues. Germline loops: CDR1 SGHDN, CDR2 FVKESK. V was clipped by 1 base and J by 5 bases; unmatched bases: 4. CDR3 loop: CASSQAQGRTEAFF. The CDR3 coding sequence is TGTGCCAGCAGCCAAGCACAGGGGAGGACTGAAGCTTTCTTT.

This clonotype was seen repeatedly, ten times or more. The chain uses TRBV7-8 and TRBJ2-5; 9 positions agree with TRBD2. V was clipped by 6 bases and J by 2 bases; unmatched bases: 10. CDR1 is SGHVS and CDR2 is FQNEAQ in the germline V gene. The CDR3 consists of 16 residues. CDR3 protein: CASRVGRGGRQETQYF. The CDR3 DNA reads TGTGCCAGCAGGGTAGGGCGGGGGGGCCGGCAAGAGACCCAGTACTTC.

A few counts support this clonotype. V usage is TRBV7-2 and J usage is TRBJ2-3; D is unresolved. Germline V gene data show CDR1 as SGHTA and CDR2 as FQGNSA. V was clipped by 4 bases and J by 0 bases, with 8 bases between them. The CDR3 is 14 residues long. CDR3 nucleotides: TGTGCCAGCAGCTCATTCTCTAGCACAGATACGCAGTATTTT. It encodes CASSSFSSTDTQYF.

This clonotype showed up just a few times. This chain connects TRBV5-1 to TRBJ2-1; D not resolved. V was pared by 1 base and J by 8 bases, with 10 bases between. Germline lookup yields CDR1 SGHRS and CDR2 YFSETQ. This CDR3 spans 13 amino acids. DNA for the CDR3: TGCGCCAGCAGCTTGCCCCGTGGTGATGAGCAGTTCTTC. Residues: CASSLPRGDEQFF.

This clonotype was counted ten times or more. This chain joins TRBV12-3 or TRBV12-4 and TRBJ1-5, with TRBD1 identical over 8 bases. Germline trimming cut 3 bases from V and 1 base from J; bases unmatched to any gene: 5. CDR3 length equals 16 residues. The chain's CDR3 is CASSLSGGWSNQPQHF. CDR3 nucleotide sequence: TGTGCCAGCAGTTTGTCAGGGGGCTGGAGCAATCAGCCCCAGCATTTT.

The chain is built from TRBV24-1 and TRBJ2-5; D gene unclear. CDR1 and CDR2 from the germline V gene are KGHDR and SFDVKD. The V end was cut by 5 bases, the J end by 5 bases, with 8 bases between. The CDR3 is 12 amino acids. The CDR3 here is CATSGVSETQYF. CDR3 DNA sequence: TGTGCCACCAGTGGCGTTTCGGAGACCCAGTACTTC.